This TCR beta chain is drawn from a study of PD-1 blockade in classical Hodgkin lymphoma. Study details: Patients in the cohort were put on intravenous nivolumab, 3 mg/kg every 2 weeks.

Method: immunoSEQ multiplex PCR; TCRdb's copy keeps in-frame clones and lacks some. The repertoire consists of approximately 37,000 clones, with around 80% occurring once and the leading ten covering 10% to 15%. Notes on this clone: Its antigen is as yet unknown.

Relapse was seen in all patients after autologous stem cell transplantation, and brentuximab vedotin exposure was variable. Study conclusions and caveats: Diversity in CD4+ TCRs, unlike that measured in CD8+ TCRs, had risen significantly by C4D1. Repertoire differences lack defined causes, possibly disease activity or prior therapy. Lower baseline TCR diversity was reported for newly diagnosed patients than for healthy donors.

The source of this sequence is a human donor with classical Hodgkin lymphoma. Sequences were derived from peripheral blood mononuclear cells (PBMCs), sampled at baseline.

Here the CDR3 reads CASSGGPLYNEQFF. The CDR3 bases are TGTGCCAGTAGCGGGGGCCCGCTATACAATGAGCAGTTCTTC. The rearrangement uses TRBV19 and TRBJ2-1, with D possibly being TRBD1 or TRBD2 (6 bases each). This CDR3 spans 14 amino acids. The V and J ends lost 6 bases and 4 bases respectively, with 13 bases between them. Germline lookup yields CDR1 LNHDA and CDR2 SQIVND (reference sequence).